A single sample gave rise to the 2 T cell receptor beta chains below, sequenced in a study of OX40 agonist ivuxolimab in advanced cancers. Some clones are missing from TCRdb's copy, which holds only in-frame ones; the method was immunoSEQ multiplex PCR. Of tens of thousands of clones listed, 89% are singletons. Sequencing was performed on CD4+ or CD8+ T cells sorted from blood, taken in a trial of the OX40 agonist ivuxolimab. All receptors derive from an adult with an advanced solid tumor such as melanoma, head and neck, liver or kidney cancer.

The chain joins TRBV6-5 to TRBJ2-2, with 10 bases matching TRBD1. CDR3 length: 13 residues. Losses at the gene ends were 6 bases for V and 7 bases for J; bases not matched to a gene: 2. Germline CDR1 reads MNHEY; CDR2 reads SVGAGI. The CDR3 sequence is CASRGQGNGELFF. CDR3 DNA: TGTGCCAGCAGGGGACAGGGGAACGGGGAGCTGTTTTTT.

CDR3 sequence: CASSLRTGMSSYEQYF. The CDR3 DNA follows: TGTGCCAGCAGTCTGAGGACAGGGATGAGCTCCTACGAGCAGTACTTC. The gene calls are TRBV27 and TRBJ2-7; 8 bases fit TRBD1. In germline, CDR1 is MNHEY, CDR2 SMNVEV (reference sequence). The CDR3 has 16 residues. V was clipped by 5 bases and J by 0 bases; unmatched bases: 9.